The 30 T cell receptor beta chains presented below share a single source sample, sequenced in a study of CD8+ T cells in alopecia areata. RNA extraction was followed by reverse transcription into cDNA, which acted as the sequencing template. The repertoire was sequenced with immunoSEQ multiplex PCR; TCRdb's copy has only in-frame clones and lacks some. The sample lists 150,000 or so clones, over 70% seen once, with about 15% in the top ten. The source material was CD8+ T cells sorted from blood, sampled at week 0. Receptors were obtained from a human donor with alopecia areata.

This chain joins TRBV5-1 and TRBJ2-3; 7 positions match TRBD2. J gave up 6 bases and V 6 bases, and 10 bases lay outside the gene matches. From germline, CDR1 is SGHRS and CDR2 YFSETQ. This CDR3 is built from 14 residues. The CDR3 protein is CASTHFGGTDTQYF. Written as DNA, the CDR3 is TGCGCCAGCACTCACTTCGGGGGGACGGATACGCAGTATTTT. The variable domain in full, completed from reference TRBV5-1 and TRBJ2-3, reads KAGVTQTPRYLIKTRGQQVTLSCSPISGHRSVSWYQQTPGQGLQFLFEYFSETQRNKGNFPGRFSGRQFSNSRSEMNVSTLELGDSALYLCASTHFGGTDTQYFGPGTRLTVL.

V usage is TRBV6-5 and J usage is TRBJ2-2; 10 bases agree with TRBD1. The CDR3 has 14 residues. Trimming took 5 bases from V and 3 from J; bases not matched to a gene: 0. CDR1 and CDR2 (germline): MNHEY, SVGAGI. The CDR3 sequence is CASSGQGDTGELFF. The CDR3 DNA reads TGTGCCAGCAGTGGACAGGGGGACACCGGGGAGCTGTTTTTT.

V usage is TRBV29-1 and J usage is TRBJ2-3; tentatively, D is TRBD2 (5 bases). The length of the CDR3 is 12 residues. V was shortened by 4 bases and J by 1 base, with 6 bases between the two germline ends. Germline V lookup: CDR1 SQVTM, CDR2 ANQGSEA. CDR3 residues: CSVAGGTDTQYF. The DNA of the CDR3 is TGCAGCGTTGCCGGGGGCACAGATACGCAGTATTTT.

The V call is TRBV29-1, the J call TRBJ2-5; D gene uncertain. The V end was cut by 4 bases, the J end by 5 bases, with 5 bases between. The CDR3 loop spans 10 amino acids. The V gene's germline CDR1 is SQVTM and CDR2 ANQGSEA. The CDR3 DNA reads as TGCAGCGTTGCCGGGGAGACCCAGTACTTC. As protein: CSVAGETQYF.

This chain joins TRBV7-9 and TRBJ1-1; TRBD1 matches at 8 bases. With 4 bases clipped from V and 4 bases from J, the junction kept 8 bases outside the gene matches. CDR1 SEHNR and CDR2 FQNEAQ come from the germline V gene (reference sequence). This CDR3 is 15 amino acids long. The chain's CDR3 is CASSSGQGRGTEAFF. The CDR3 DNA reads TGTGCCAGCAGCTCCGGACAGGGTAGAGGCACTGAAGCTTTCTTT.

The chain is built from TRBV13 and TRBJ2-1; 10 bases map to TRBD2. Trimming at V came to 2 bases and at J to 6 bases, leaving 10 bases not matched to a gene. The CDR3 is 17 residues long. The V gene's germline CDR1 is PRHDT and CDR2 FYEKMQ (reference sequence). CDR3 in amino acids: CASSLRLAGGPINEQFF. CDR3 nucleotides: TGTGCCAGCAGCTTAAGACTAGCGGGCGGACCCATCAATGAGCAGTTCTTC. The entire variable domain, with the rest obtained from reference TRBV13 and TRBJ2-1, is as follows: AAGVIQSPRHLIKEKRETATLKCYPIPRHDTVYWYQQGPGQDPQFLISFYEKMQSDKGSIPDRFSAQQFSDYHSELNMSSLELGDSALYFCASSLRLAGGPINEQFFGPGTRLTVL.

This chain connects TRBV5-1 to TRBJ1-1; no clear D. Germline CDR1 reads SGHRS; CDR2 reads YFSETQ. V lost 6 bases, J lost 1 base, and 7 bases lay in between. This CDR3 spans 12 amino acids. CDR3 sequence reads: CASKIGNTEAFF. The CDR3 DNA is TGCGCCAGCAAAATCGGGAACACTGAAGCTTTCTTT.

CDR3 loop: CASSPGRIVPYEQYF. The CDR3 nucleotides read TGTGCCAGCAGCCCAGGACGGATCGTCCCCTACGAGCAGTACTTC. This chain connects TRBV7-3 to TRBJ2-7, with D unclear. This CDR3 region has 15 residues. The germline V gene encodes CDR1 SGHTA and CDR2 FQGTGA. Trimming shortened V by 5 bases and J by 2 bases, and 16 bases separated the two germline ends.

The V call is TRBV5-6, the J call TRBJ1-1; D remains ambiguous. The germline CDR1 and CDR2 sequences are SGHDT and YYEEEE. Trimming cost V 2 bases and J 1 base, with 15 bases left between them. The CDR3 has 16 residues. The CDR3 DNA reads TGTGCCAGCAGCTTAAGATTTTTTAGGGAGAACACTGAAGCTTTCTTT. This encodes CASSLRFFRENTEAFF. Full variable domain (missing parts from reference TRBV5-6 and TRBJ1-1): DAGVTQSPTHLIKTRGQQVTLRCSPKSGHDTVSWYQQALGQGPQFIFQYYEEEERQRGNFPDRFSGHQFPNYSSELNVNALLLGDSALYLCASSLRFFRENTEAFFGQGTRLTVV.

The CDR3 bases are TGTGCCTGGAGTTTTGGGACAGGGGCCTACGAGCAGTACTTC. As protein: CAWSFGTGAYEQYF. V gene TRBV30 combines with J gene TRBJ2-7; the match to TRBD1 covers 10 bases. This CDR3 contains 14 residues. The V segment lost 2 bases and the J segment 2 bases; nucleotides outside the gene matches: 3. Germline V gene sequence: CDR1 GTSNPN, CDR2 SVGIG (reference sequence).

This rearrangement joins TRBV4-1 to TRBJ2-7; 8 bases line up with TRBD1. V lost 2 bases, J lost 6 bases, and 6 bases stayed unmatched. The CDR3 spans 14 residues. Germline CDR1 is MGHRA and CDR2 is YSYEKL. CDR3 DNA: TGCGCCAGCAGCCAACCGGGACAGGTCCCCGAGCAGTACTTC. This gives the protein CASSQPGQVPEQYF.

The V call is TRBV7-9, the J call TRBJ2-7; 7 bases match TRBD1. After removal of 5 bases from V and 0 bases from J, the junction contained 13 bases not matched to a gene. The germline V gene encodes CDR1 SEHNR and CDR2 FQNEAQ (reference sequence). The CDR3 loop spans 17 amino acids. The DNA of the CDR3 is TGTGCCAGCAGCGAACCGCCATTCGGGACAGACTCCTACGAGCAGTACTTC. It codes for CASSEPPFGTDSYEQYF.

The rearrangement joins TRBV13 to TRBJ1-1; D is unresolved. Germline CDR1 reads PRHDT; CDR2 reads FYEKMQ (reference sequence). This CDR3 has 13 residues. V gave up 5 bases and J gave up 1 base, with 8 bases separating them. CDR3 bases: TGTGCCAGCAGCCCCACAGAGAACACTGAAGCTTTCTTT. Amino acids: CASSPTENTEAFF.

This clone was counted between two and nine times. The CDR3 loop is CASSAQLAAKETQYF. DNA for the CDR3: TGTGCCAGCAGCGCCCAACTAGCGGCAAAAGAGACCCAGTACTTC. The gene calls are TRBV7-8 and TRBJ2-5, with 8 bases aligning to TRBD2. Losses at the gene ends were 5 bases for V and 3 bases for J; bases not matched to a gene: 8. The CDR3 is 15 amino acids. CDR1 is SGHVS and CDR2 is FQNEAQ in the germline V gene.

The J gene is TRBJ2-3, the V gene TRBV7-7; TRBD2 is a possible D gene (6 bases). This CDR3 is 15 amino acids long. From germline, CDR1 is SSHAT and CDR2 FNYEAQ (reference sequence). V dropped 5 bases and J dropped 4 bases, with 16 bases sitting between them. The CDR3 bases are TGTGCCAGCAGCCCCTTTCGGGGGAGCTCAGATACGCAGTATTTT. Protein: CASSPFRGSSDTQYF.

The chain couples TRBV30 to TRBJ2-1; 8 nucleotides agree with TRBD2. The germline V gene encodes CDR1 GTSNPN and CDR2 SVGIG (reference sequence). J lost 1 base, V lost 3 bases, and 11 bases had no gene match. The CDR3 contains 17 residues. CDR3 sequence (DNA): TGTGCCTGGAGCGCCCCACCCCAGCGGGAGTCCTACAATGAGCAGTTCTTC. As protein: CAWSAPPQRESYNEQFF. Variable domain in full (rest from reference TRBV30 and TRBJ2-1): SQTIHQWPATLVQPVGSPLSLECTVEGTSNPNLYWYRQAAGRGLQLLFYSVGIGQISSEVPQNLSASRPQDRQFILSSKKLLLSDSGFYLCAWSAPPQRESYNEQFFGPGTRLTVL.

The chain combines TRBV14 with TRBJ2-1; D gene uncertain. The CDR3 runs 12 residues. Trimming took off 1 base at V and 9 bases at J, with 7 bases between the two ends. From germline, CDR1 is SGHDN and CDR2 FVKESK. CDR3 nucleotides: TGTGCCAGCAGCCAAGTCGTTTCTGAGCAGTTCTTC. Its translation: CASSQVVSEQFF.

The chain employs TRBV6-1 and TRBJ2-1; D is possibly TRBD2 (5 bases). Trimming removed 2 bases at V and 0 bases at J, with 14 bases between. The germline gives CDR1 MNHNS, CDR2 SASEGT. CDR3 length: 17 amino acids. CDR3 amino acids: CASSERRAELSYNEQFF. The CDR3 nucleotides are TGTGCCAGCAGTGAAAGAAGAGCGGAACTCTCCTACAATGAGCAGTTCTTC.

The chain couples TRBV27 to TRBJ1-2; perhaps TRBD1 as D (6 bases). This CDR3 has 13 amino acids. From germline, CDR1 is MNHEY and CDR2 SMNVEV (reference sequence). Trimming took 4 bases from V and 4 from J, leaving 10 bases between them. In DNA, the CDR3 is TGTGCCAGCAGTTCCACAGGGTTCTATGGCTACACCTTC. Protein: CASSSTGFYGYTF.

This sequence joins TRBV29-1 and TRBJ2-1, with TRBD2 identical over 9 bases. CDR1 is SQVTM and CDR2 is ANQGSEA in the germline V gene. J was trimmed by 5 bases and V by 0 bases; bases with no gene match: 5. The CDR3 length is 15 residues. The CDR3 is CSVEEGLAGHNEQFF. In nucleotides, the CDR3 is TGCAGCGTTGAAGAAGGGCTAGCGGGGCACAATGAGCAGTTCTTC.

V and J are TRBV27 and TRBJ2-5; no clear D. This CDR3 is built from 13 residues. The germline V gene encodes CDR1 MNHEY and CDR2 SMNVEV (reference sequence). Between the trimmed V and J ends, which lost 8 bases and 5 bases, there was a span of 15 bases. CDR3 coding DNA: TGTGCCAGCGGGATCCCTACGAGGGAGACCCAGTACTTC. This sequence encodes CASGIPTRETQYF.

The chain uses TRBV5-6 and TRBJ2-1; D is undetermined. Deletions cut 4 bases from V and 9 bases from J, with 14 bases between. The CDR3 contains 13 residues. Germline V CDR1 and CDR2: SGHDT, YYEEEE. CDR3 in amino acids: CASSPNPDIEQFF. CDR3 DNA sequence: TGTGCCAGCAGCCCTAACCCCGACATTGAGCAGTTCTTC.

A word on this clone: This CDR3 is also generated by other DNA sequences in the sample. The rearrangement links TRBV29-1 to TRBJ2-2; no firm D call. Trimming left V 1 base short and J 8 bases short, with 5 bases between. Looked up from germline, CDR1 is SQVTM and CDR2 is ANQGSEA. The CDR3 consists of 11 residues. This CDR3 reads CSVEGAGELFF. The CDR3 DNA reads as TGCAGCGTTGAAGGAGCTGGGGAGCTGTTTTTT.

This chain links TRBV13 with TRBJ2-7; possibly TRBD2 for D (5 bases). Trimming cost V 4 bases and J 5 bases, with 12 bases left between them. From germline, CDR1 is PRHDT and CDR2 FYEKMQ (reference sequence). This CDR3 is built from 13 residues. As DNA, the CDR3 is TGTGCCAGCAGCTCCCTAGCCCGCAACGAGCAGTACTTC. It yields the protein CASSSLARNEQYF.

The chain uses TRBV4-1 and TRBJ2-1; D is unclear. Germline CDR1 and CDR2: MGHRA and YSYEKL. V dropped 1 base and J dropped 1 base, with 11 bases sitting between them. The CDR3 extends over 16 amino acids. Written as DNA, the CDR3 is TGCGCCAGCAGCCAAGTTTTGGGTGAGTCCTACAATGAGCAGTTCTTC. Its protein is CASSQVLGESYNEQFF.

This sequence joins TRBV5-1 and TRBJ1-3; D is ambiguous. Germline V gene sequence: CDR1 SGHRS, CDR2 YFSETQ. The CDR3 spans 13 residues. Trimming stripped 4 bases from V and 8 bases from J, with 13 bases between. CDR3 DNA: TGCGCCAGCAGCCGGGAGTGCACCGACACCATATATTTT. It encodes CASSRECTDTIYF.

The chain combines TRBV29-1 with TRBJ2-5; D gene unclear. Germline V CDR1 and CDR2: SQVTM, ANQGSEA. Deletions cut 6 bases from V and 4 bases from J, with 9 bases between. CDR3 length: 11 amino acids. CDR3 nucleotides: TGCAGCGTCGCCGACTCAGAGACCCAGTACTTC. This codes for CSVADSETQYF.

The rearrangement joins TRBV5-1 to TRBJ2-1; 7 bases are a match to TRBD1. This CDR3 contains 14 residues. The trim removed 3 bases at V and 7 bases at J, leaving 7 bases unmatched. Looked up from germline, CDR1 is SGHRS and CDR2 is YFSETQ. CDR3 residues: CASSWTGTANEQFF. The CDR3 nucleotides read TGCGCCAGCAGCTGGACCGGGACAGCTAATGAGCAGTTCTTC.

The chain couples TRBV11-2 to TRBJ2-3; 10 nucleotides agree with TRBD2. Germline V CDR1 and CDR2: SGHAT, FQNNGV. V trimming: 1 base; J trimming: 0 bases; junction bases outside the gene matches: 7. This CDR3 region has 18 residues. This chain's CDR3 is CASSLGLAGDYSTDTQYF. For the CDR3, the DNA is TGTGCCAGCAGCTTAGGGCTAGCGGGGGACTATAGCACAGATACGCAGTATTTT.

The rearrangement joins TRBV6-6 to TRBJ2-1, with 8 nucleotides matching TRBD2. This CDR3 contains 16 residues. Germline trimming cut 2 bases from V and 9 bases from J; bases unmatched to any gene: 12. CDR1 and CDR2 (germline): MNHNY, SVGAGI (reference sequence). CDR3 amino acids: CASSYAPAGGGGEQFF. In DNA form, the CDR3 reads TGTGCCAGCAGTTACGCCCCGGCGGGGGGCGGAGGTGAGCAGTTCTTC.